This T cell receptor beta chain was found in a study of T cell repertoires in cytomegalovirus infection (dated by TCRdb to the late 2010s). About the study as a whole: Donor HLA type was relevant to the analysis, as public TCR beta signatures indicated carriage of CMV infection together with the matching HLA type. Results and caveats for the whole study, not just this receptor: The ex vivo response was dominated by HLA-C-restricted CMV-specific TCR beta clonotypes, and the single most frequent clonotype in two of eight donors was supplied by these HLA-C-restricted clonotypes. In both this cohort and an independent roughly 350-donor cohort, the cumulative frequency of public TCR beta family members distinguished carriers of CMV infection plus the relevant HLA type.

Turning to this clonotype: Its antigen target is currently unknown. No clone much larger than this one lies a single base away; base qualities are absent.

The trim is 1 base for V and 4 bases for J, with a gap of 11 bases between the germline ends. Via the germline V gene, CDR1 is LGHNA and CDR2 YSLEER. Taken from cysteine to phenylalanine, the CDR3 has 15 residues. Only the CDR3 region is kept as DNA, spanning 45 bases read in frame from base 1. The instrument was an Illumina HiSeq 1500. The raw public reads went through TCRdb reprocessing: fastp at Q25, MiXCR clone calling, in-frame beta chains kept. Rows with a matching CDR3 protein are joined into one entry that keeps the most common DNA and genes. The sample table contains 170,000 or so distinct CDR3 sequences; only one count was recorded for roughly 17% of them. The top ten constitute roughly 24% of the sample.

The origin of this receptor is a human donor in good health (CMV status not recorded). Some clones in this sample may be carry-over from other donors' samples. Sequenced: CD8+ T cells from PBMCs. In this chain, TRBV4-3 is recombined with TRBJ1-5; confidence is insufficient to name the D gene. The CDR3: CASSQVHSPNQPQHF. The sequenced DNA: TGCGCCAGCAGCCAAGTACACAGCCCGAATCAGCCCCAGCATTTT.